This T cell receptor (beta chain) was documented in a study of radiotherapy plus CTLA-4 blockade in lung cancer. A note on this clone: What it binds is unknown.

The assay was immunoSEQ multiplex PCR, and TCRdb's table has in-frame clones only and misses some. Of more than 90,000 clones listed, around 83% are singletons. Trimming cost V 2 bases and J 0 bases, with 9 bases left between them. This CDR3 has 15 amino acids. Germline V gives CDR1 MGHRA, CDR2 YSYEKL. Study outcomes and limitations: Peripheral blood showed expansion of tumor-derived TCR clones after radiotherapy and ipilimumab.

This TCR was recovered from a human donor with non-small cell lung cancer that progressed on radiotherapy plus ipilimumab. The starting material was peripheral blood, obtained from a patient treated with radiotherapy plus ipilimumab. V usage is TRBV4-1 and J usage is TRBJ2-3; D gene unclear. In nucleotides, the CDR3 is TGCGCCAGCAGCCAATGGGCCCAAAGCACAGATACGCAGTATTTT. Encoded protein: CASSQWAQSTDTQYF.